The rows below give T cell receptor beta chains drawn from one sample of a study of blood T cell repertoires in COVID-19. TCRdb's table, derived via immunoSEQ multiplex PCR, lists solely in-frame clones and lacks some. The sample shows some 270,000 clones, 80% to 90% of them seen only once. Sample: peripheral blood. These receptors were collected from an older woman with acute or convalescent COVID-19. The CDR3 runs from the conserved cysteine through the conserved F or W. Each record gives: D gene, V gene, J gene, clone size, CDR3 DNA, CDR3 protein. A D gene is named only where the DNA matches it firmly. Expanded clones are given a class, and other clones once, few, many or no size at all.

TRBD1	TRBV9	TRBJ1-1	few	TGTGCCAGCAGCGCCCTGACAGGGGTGCGGAGCACTGAAGCTTTCTTT	CASSALTGVRSTEAFF
NA	TRBV30	TRBJ1-2	once	TGTGCCTGGAGCTATACCGCAAGTGGTGGTGGCTACACCTTC	CAWSYTASGGGYTF
TRBD1	TRBV6-2/TRBV6-3	TRBJ1-2	NA	TGTGCCAGCAGTTATGCGGACAGGGCAAACTATGGCTACACCTTC	CASSYADRANYGYTF
NA	TRBV9	TRBJ1-6	NA	TGTGCCAGCGCGGGGGGGAACTCCTATAATTCACCCCTCCACTTT	CASAGGNSYNSPLHF
TRBD1	TRBV6-5	TRBJ2-5	NA	TGTGCCAGCAGCCATGGACAGGCTGGCGAGACCCAGTACTTC	CASSHGQAGETQYF
TRBD2	TRBV9	TRBJ2-1	NA	TGTGCCAGCAGCGCACACACTAGCGGGGGGGCTAGGAATGAGCAGTTCTTC	CASSAHTSGGARNEQFF
TRBD1	TRBV11-2	TRBJ1-2	NA	TGTGCCAGCAGCTCTCCGGGACAGGCGCGTCGCTACACCTTC	CASSSPGQARRYTF
NA	TRBV4-1	TRBJ1-6	NA	TGCGCCAGCAGCCAAGACGTCAGCAGGCCGAGCTCCTATAATTCACCCCTCCACTTT	CASSQDVSRPSSYNSPLHF
NA	TRBV7-9	TRBJ1-1	NA	TGTGCCAGCAGGCAAAGGGGTGTTGAAGCTTTCTTT	CASRQRGVEAFF
TRBD1	TRBV19	TRBJ2-3	NA	TGTGCCAGTAGTCCTGACAGGGGCACAGATACGCAGTATTTT	CASSPDRGTDTQYF
NA	TRBV2	TRBJ1-3	few	TGTGCCTTCCGGACAATAGGAAACACCATATATTTT	CAFRTIGNTIYF
TRBD2	TRBV9	TRBJ2-3	NA	TGTGCCAGCAGCGTAGGCCCTAGCGGGGGGCAAGATACGCAGTATTTT	CASSVGPSGGQDTQYF
NA	TRBV18	TRBJ1-1	NA	TGTGCCAGCTCACCCGGGGGGAACACTGAAGCTTTCTTT	CASSPGGNTEAFF
TRBD1	TRBV9	TRBJ2-3	NA	TGTGCCAGCAGCGCCCGACAGGGGGCATTAGATACGCAGTATTTT	CASSARQGALDTQYF
NA	TRBV7-8	TRBJ2-7	NA	TGTGCCAGCAGCTTAGCCTCGGCGGCAGGAGGGGCGTACGAGCAGTACTTC	CASSLASAAGGAYEQYF
TRBD1	TRBV28	TRBJ1-2	few	TGTGCCAGCAGTCCCCGGGACAGGGTGAACTATGGCTACACCTTC	CASSPRDRVNYGYTF
NA	TRBV20-1	TRBJ1-1	NA	TGCAGTGGAACTACCGTGGCTGAAGCTTTCTTT	CSGTTVAEAFF
TRBD2	TRBV19	TRBJ2-1	NA	TGTGCCAGTAGCAGTACCAGCGGGGGGTACAATGAGCAGTTCTTC	CASSSTSGGYNEQFF
NA	TRBV27	TRBJ1-5	NA	TGTGCCAGCAGCTCAGGGAAATTAAATCAGCCCCAGCATTTT	CASSSGKLNQPQHF
TRBD1	TRBV19	TRBJ1-1	NA	TGTGCCGAAGTAGTATTCATCCCAGGGGGTGAATCCACTGAAGCTTTCTTT	CAEVVFIPGGESTEAFF
TRBD1	TRBV5-6	TRBJ1-1	NA	TGTGCCAGCAGACGTGGGACAGGGTCTCAGAACACTGAAGCTTTCTTT	CASRRGTGSQNTEAFF
NA	TRBV6-5	TRBJ2-3	few	TGTGCCAGCAGAACGGAGACGGGTACGCAGTATTTT	CASRTETGTQYF
NA	TRBV19	TRBJ1-2	once	TGTGCCAGTACCCTCAAATCGGTTAACTATGGCTACACCTTC	CASTLKSVNYGYTF
NA	TRBV4-2	TRBJ1-2	once	TGTGCCAGCAGCCAAGATACCAGGGTGTGGCGTGGCTACACCTTC	CASSQDTRVWRGYTF
NA	TRBV3-1/TRBV3-2	TRBJ2-1	NA	TGTGCCAGCAGCCTTCGCCAGGGCGGGGATGAGCAGTTCTTC	CASSLRQGGDEQFF
NA	TRBV24-1	TRBJ1-3	few	TGTGCCACCAGTGGAGACAGCTTTGCGAGCACCATATATTTT	CATSGDSFASTIYF